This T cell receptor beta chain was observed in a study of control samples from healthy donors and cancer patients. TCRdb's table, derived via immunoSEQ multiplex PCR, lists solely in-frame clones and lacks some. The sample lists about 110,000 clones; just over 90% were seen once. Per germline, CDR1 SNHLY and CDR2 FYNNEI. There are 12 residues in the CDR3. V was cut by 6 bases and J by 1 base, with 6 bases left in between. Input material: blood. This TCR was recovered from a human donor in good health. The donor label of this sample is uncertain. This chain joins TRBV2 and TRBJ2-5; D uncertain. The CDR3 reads CASRISQETQYF. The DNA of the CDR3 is TGTGCCAGCAGGATAAGCCAAGAGACCCAGTACTTC.